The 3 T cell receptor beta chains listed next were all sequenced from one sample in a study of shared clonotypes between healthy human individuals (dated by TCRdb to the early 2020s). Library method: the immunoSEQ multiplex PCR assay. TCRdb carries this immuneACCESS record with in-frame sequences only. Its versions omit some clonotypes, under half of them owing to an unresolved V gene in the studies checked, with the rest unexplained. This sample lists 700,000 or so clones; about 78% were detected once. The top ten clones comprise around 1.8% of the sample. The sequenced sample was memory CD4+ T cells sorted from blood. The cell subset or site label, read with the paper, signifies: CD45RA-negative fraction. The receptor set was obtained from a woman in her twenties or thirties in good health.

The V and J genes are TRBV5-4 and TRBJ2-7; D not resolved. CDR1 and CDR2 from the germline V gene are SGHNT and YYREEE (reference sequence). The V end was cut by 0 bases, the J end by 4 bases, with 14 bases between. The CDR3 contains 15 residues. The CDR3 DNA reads TGTGCCAGCAGCTTGGCACCCATGTCTCAATACGAGCAGTACTTC. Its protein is CASSLAPMSQYEQYF.

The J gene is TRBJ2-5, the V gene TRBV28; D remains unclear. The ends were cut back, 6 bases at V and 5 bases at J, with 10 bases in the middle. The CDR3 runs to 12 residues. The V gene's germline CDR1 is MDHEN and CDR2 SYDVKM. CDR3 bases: TGTGCCAGCAGAACAACCTGGGAGACCCAGTACTTC. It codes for CASRTTWETQYF.

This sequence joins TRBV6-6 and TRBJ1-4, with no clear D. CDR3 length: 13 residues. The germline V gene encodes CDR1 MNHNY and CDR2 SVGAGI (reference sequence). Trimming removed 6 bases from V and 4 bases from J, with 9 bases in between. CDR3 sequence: CASSGRINEKLFF. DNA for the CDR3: TGTGCCAGCAGCGGGAGGATTAATGAAAAACTGTTTTTT.